This TCR beta chain was retrieved from a study of T-cell reconstitution after alpha-beta-depleted transplantation in children. Preparation of the TCRbeta library was carried out with unique molecular identifiers. TCRdb called the PCR reads again in MiXCR, with one record for every CDR3 protein. This table holds roughly 220,000 distinct CDR3 sequences, 12% found once. The CDR3 loop spans 13 amino acids. The germline CDR1 and CDR2 sequences are MNHNS and SASEGT. Losses at the gene ends were 6 bases for V and 8 bases for J; bases not matched to a gene: 6. V gene TRBV6-1 combines with J gene TRBJ1-5, with 8 bases matching TRBD1. Here the sequenced sample was PBMCs from the stem cell graft donor, taken from the stem cell graft. The sequence derives from a human donor who donated a stem cell graft to a child with acute lymphoblastic leukemia. CDR3 protein: CASRRTGFEPQHF. The CDR3 coding sequence is TGTGCCAGCAGACGGACAGGGTTTGAGCCCCAGCATTTT.